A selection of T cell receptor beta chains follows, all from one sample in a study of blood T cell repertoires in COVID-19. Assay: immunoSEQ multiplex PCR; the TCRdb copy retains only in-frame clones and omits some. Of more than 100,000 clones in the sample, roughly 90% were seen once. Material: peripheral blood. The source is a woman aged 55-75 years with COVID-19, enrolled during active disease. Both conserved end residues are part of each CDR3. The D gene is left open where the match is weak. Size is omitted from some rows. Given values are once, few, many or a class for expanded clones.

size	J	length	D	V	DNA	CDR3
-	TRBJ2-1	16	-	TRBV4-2	TGTGCCAGCAGCCAGACCCTAGCGAACCCGGCGAATGAGCAGTTCTTC	CASSQTLANPANEQFF
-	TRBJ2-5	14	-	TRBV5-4	TGTGCCAGCAGCTTGGCTGGCACTAGAGAGACCCAGTACTTC	CASSLAGTRETQYF
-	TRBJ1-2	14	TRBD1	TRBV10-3	TGTGCCATCAGTTGGACAGGGGATAACTATGGCTACACCTTC	CAISWTGDNYGYTF
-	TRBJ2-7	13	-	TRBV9	TGTGCCAGCAGCGAGGGGAACTTCAAGGAGCAGTACTTC	CASSEGNFKEQYF
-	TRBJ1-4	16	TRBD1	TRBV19	TGTGCCAGTAGTATCGGGTATGACAGGGTACAAGAAAAACTGTTTTTT	CASSIGYDRVQEKLFF
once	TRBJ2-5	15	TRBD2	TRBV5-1	TGCGCCAGCAGCTTGAGCGGGGGGGCATATGAGACCCAGTACTTC	CASSLSGGAYETQYF
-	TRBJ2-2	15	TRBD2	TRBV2	TGTGCCAGCAGGCTACGCGGGGGTTACACCGGGGAGCTGTTTTTT	CASRLRGGYTGELFF
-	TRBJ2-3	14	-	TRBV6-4	TGTGCCAGCAGTGACGGGGGGGCCGCAGATACGCAGTATTTT	CASSDGGAADTQYF
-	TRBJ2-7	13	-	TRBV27	TGTGCCAGCAGTCCTCAGGGGTCCTACGAGCAGTACTTC	CASSPQGSYEQYF
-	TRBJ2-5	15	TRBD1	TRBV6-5	TGTGCCAGCAGGCCTGCAGGGGGTAGGCAAGAGACCCAGTACTTC	CASRPAGGRQETQYF
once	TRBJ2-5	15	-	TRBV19	TGTGCCAGTAGTAGGGCTCCCGGTGGACAAGAGACCCAGTACTTC	CASSRAPGGQETQYF
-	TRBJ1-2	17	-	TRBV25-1	TGTGCCAGCAGTGAAGGGTCTTGGAGGGAACTAAACTATGGCTACACCTTC	CASSEGSWRELNYGYTF
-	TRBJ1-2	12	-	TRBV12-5	TGTGCTAGTGGTACAGGGAACTATGGCTACACCTTC	CASGTGNYGYTF
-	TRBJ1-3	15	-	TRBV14	TGTGCCAGCAGCGCTGTGCGGGGCTCTGGAAACACCATATATTTT	CASSAVRGSGNTIYF
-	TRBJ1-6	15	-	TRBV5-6	TGTGCCAGCAGCCCCGGACAGCTCTATAATTCACCCCTCCACTTT	CASSPGQLYNSPLHF
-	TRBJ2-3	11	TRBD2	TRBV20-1	TGCAGTGCTAGAAGGGAGCGGGGCCAGTATTTT	CSARRERGQYF
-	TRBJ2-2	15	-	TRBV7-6	TGTGCCAGCAGCCGAGGAATTGGGTACACCGGGGAGCTGTTTTTT	CASSRGIGYTGELFF
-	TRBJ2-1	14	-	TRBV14	TGTGCCAGCAGCCCCCTCGGTTCCTACAATGAGCAGTTCTTC	CASSPLGSYNEQFF
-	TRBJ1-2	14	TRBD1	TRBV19	TGTGCCAGTACCAGGGGGGCAGGGAACTATGGCTACACCTTC	CASTRGAGNYGYTF
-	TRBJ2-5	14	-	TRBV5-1	TGCGCCAGCAGCTACCAAGGGGCGAGGGAGACCCAGTACTTC	CASSYQGARETQYF
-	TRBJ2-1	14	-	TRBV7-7	TGTGCTAGCAGCCGCCAACAGGGAAACAATGAGCAGTTCTTC	CASSRQQGNNEQFF
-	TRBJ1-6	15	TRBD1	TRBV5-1	TGCGCCAGCAGCAACCGACAGGGACCCGATTCACCCCTCCACTTT	CASSNRQGPDSPLHF
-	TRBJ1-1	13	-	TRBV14	TGTGCCAGCAGAAAACAGGGAAACACTGAAGCTTTCTTT	CASRKQGNTEAFF
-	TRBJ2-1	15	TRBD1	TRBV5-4	TGTGCCAGCAGCCCGGACAGGCGTCGGTACAATGAGCAGTTCTTC	CASSPDRRRYNEQFF
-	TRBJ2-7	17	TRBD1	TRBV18	TGTGCCAGCTCACCAAAGACGGGCGAGGCAGGGGGCGCGAGGAAGTACTTC	CASSPKTGEAGGARKYF
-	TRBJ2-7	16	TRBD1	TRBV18	TGTGCCAGCTCCCCGATTGACAGGGGGCATGCTTACGAGCAGTACTTC	CASSPIDRGHAYEQYF
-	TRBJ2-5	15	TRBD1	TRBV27	TGTGCCAGCAGCCTCACAGGGGGGAATACAAAGGCCCAGTACTTC	CASSLTGGNTKAQYF
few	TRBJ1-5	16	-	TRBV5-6	TGTGCCAGCAGCCAGAGGTCAGCTTTTAGCAATCAGCCCCAGCATTTT	CASSQRSAFSNQPQHF
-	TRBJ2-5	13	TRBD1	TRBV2	TGTGCCAGCACCGGGACAGGACAAGAGACCCAGTACTTC	CASTGTGQETQYF
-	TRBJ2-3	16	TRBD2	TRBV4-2	TGTGCCAGCAGCCAAGGGACTAGCGGGGGGGCAGATACGCAGTATTTT	CASSQGTSGGADTQYF
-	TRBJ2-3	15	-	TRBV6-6	TGTGCCAGCAGTATGTCCAGCGGGTTCACAGATACGCAGTATTTT	CASSMSSGFTDTQYF
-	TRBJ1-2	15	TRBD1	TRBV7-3	TGTGCCAGCAGCTTGGCAGGGGGCACTAACTATGGCTACACCTTC	CASSLAGGTNYGYTF
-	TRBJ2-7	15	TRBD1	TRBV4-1	TGCGCCAGCAGCCAAGAAGGCGACAGGGTGGGCGAGCAGTACTTC	CASSQEGDRVGEQYF
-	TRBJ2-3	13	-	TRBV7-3	TGTGCCAGCGGAAGGAGCCGCACAGATACGCAGTATTTT	CASGRSRTDTQYF
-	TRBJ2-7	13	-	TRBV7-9	TGTGCCAGCAGCCTCAGAACTATTGGCGAGCAGTACTTC	CASSLRTIGEQYF
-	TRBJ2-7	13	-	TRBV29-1	TGCAGCGTTGGGGACTTGAACTCCTACGAGCAGTACTTC	CSVGDLNSYEQYF
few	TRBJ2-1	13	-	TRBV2	TGTGCCAGCAGTGATGGCCCTTACAATGAGCAGTTCTTC	CASSDGPYNEQFF
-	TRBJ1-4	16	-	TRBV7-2	TGTGCCAGCAGCTCAAGGACTGGGGTGGGCAATGAAAAACTGTTTTTT	CASSSRTGVGNEKLFF
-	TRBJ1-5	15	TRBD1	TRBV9	TGTGCCAGCAGCGCCCATACAGGGGGCGATCAGCCCCAGCATTTT	CASSAHTGGDQPQHF
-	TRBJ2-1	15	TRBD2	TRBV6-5	TGTGCCAGCAACGATGCGGGGGGCCGACCCAATGAGCAGTTCTTC	CASNDAGGRPNEQFF
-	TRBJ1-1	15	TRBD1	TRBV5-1	TGCGCCAGCAGCCCAGAGGGACAGGCGAACACTGAAGCTTTCTTT	CASSPEGQANTEAFF
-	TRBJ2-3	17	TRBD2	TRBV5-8	TGTGCCATCGCCCGGTATACTAGCGGGGGGCCTGCAGATACGCAGTATTTT	CAIARYTSGGPADTQYF
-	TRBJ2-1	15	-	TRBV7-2	TGTGCCAGCAGCTTAAGTGTAAACGGCTACAATGAGCAGTTCTTC	CASSLSVNGYNEQFF
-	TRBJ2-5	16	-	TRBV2	TGTGCCAGCAGTGATAGGGGAGGTTTAATCCAAGAGACCCAGTACTTC	CASSDRGGLIQETQYF
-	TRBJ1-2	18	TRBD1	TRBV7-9	TGTGCCAGCAGCTTAGGGTCTAGACAGGGGGCGCCTAACTATGGCTACACCTTC	CASSLGSRQGAPNYGYTF
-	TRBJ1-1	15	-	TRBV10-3	TGTGCCATCAGTGAGACTGGACAACTGAACACTGAAGCTTTCTTT	CAISETGQLNTEAFF
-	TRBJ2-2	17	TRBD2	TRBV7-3	TGTGCCAGCAGCCGACTAGCGGGGGCCGCGAACACCGGGGAGCTGTTTTTT	CASSRLAGAANTGELFF
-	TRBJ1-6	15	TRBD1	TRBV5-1	TGCGCCAGCAGGCCACAGGGGGCCCTTTCGACACCCCTCCACTTT	CASRPQGALSTPLHF
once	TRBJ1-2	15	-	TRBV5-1	TGCGCCAGCAGCTTGAAAGAGGGGAGGGACTATGGCTACACCTTC	CASSLKEGRDYGYTF
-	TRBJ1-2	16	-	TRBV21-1	TGTGCCAGCAGCAAAAAGGAATACGCGGGACCTTATGGCTACACCTTC	CASSKKEYAGPYGYTF
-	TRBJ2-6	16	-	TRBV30	TGTGCCTGGAGTTCCGGGGAGCGGGCCGGGGCCAACGTCCTGACTTTC	CAWSSGERAGANVLTF
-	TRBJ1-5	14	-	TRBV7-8	TGTGCCAGCAGCTTAGTTAGCGGTAATCAGCCCCAGCATTTT	CASSLVSGNQPQHF
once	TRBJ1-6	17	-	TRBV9	TGTGCCAGCAGCTTAGAATCCCACAGCTCCTATAATTCACCCCTCCACTTT	CASSLESHSSYNSPLHF
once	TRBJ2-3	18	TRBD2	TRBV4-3	TGCGCCAGCAGCCAACTTGGACTAGCGGGGGCTCCCGGGGATACGCAGTATTTT	CASSQLGLAGAPGDTQYF
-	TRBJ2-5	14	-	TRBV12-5	TGTGCTAGTGGTTTGACGGGGTCTGTAGAGACCCAGTACTTC	CASGLTGSVETQYF